Listed below are T cell receptor beta chains from one sample, sequenced in a study of blood T cell repertoires in COVID-19. TCRdb's table, derived via immunoSEQ multiplex PCR, lists solely in-frame clones and lacks some. The sample shows approximately 180,000 clones, about four fifths of them seen only once. The sequencing sample was made of peripheral blood. The receptors come from a woman older than 75 with COVID-19, enrolled during active disease. The CDR3 runs from the conserved cysteine through the conserved F or W. A D gene is named only where the DNA matches it firmly. A row's size may be missing; if present it is once, few, many or a size class.

>14|TRBJ1-4|.|TRBV28|.
TGTGCCAGCAGGACCCAGGGCACTAATGAAAAACTGTTTTTT
CASRTQGTNEKLFF
>14|TRBJ1-2|.|TRBV3-1/TRBV3-2|.
TGTGCCAGCAGCCAAGGGTCTAGGGGTTATGGCTACACCTTC
CASSQGSRGYGYTF
>15|TRBJ1-6|.|TRBV5-1|.
TGCGCCAGCAGCTTGAGGGGCCCCTACGGTTCACCCCTCCACTTT
CASSLRGPYGSPLHF
>14|TRBJ2-1|.|TRBV13|.
TGTGCCAGCTCCGGGTGGGAGGTAGGGAATGAGCAGTTCTTC
CASSGWEVGNEQFF
>14|TRBJ2-5|.|TRBV3-1/TRBV3-2|.
TGTGCCAGCAGCCACCTGACTTCTCAGGAGACCCAGTACTTC
CASSHLTSQETQYF
>14|TRBJ1-2|TRBD1|TRBV2|few
TGTGCCAGCAGTACCCCAGGGACAGGGGGAGGCTACACCTTC
CASSTPGTGGGYTF
>14|TRBJ2-5|TRBD1|TRBV5-5|few
TGTGCCAGCAGCTTGGGACAGGGGGAAGAGACCCAGTACTTC
CASSLGQGEETQYF
>14|TRBJ1-1|.|TRBV2|few
TGTGCCAGCAGCGGCAACCCGGACAGCCTTGAAGCTTTCTTT
CASSGNPDSLEAFF
>16|TRBJ1-3|TRBD1|TRBV7-6|.
TGTGCCAGCAGCTTACGACAGGGGCGCAGTGGAAACACCATATATTTT
CASSLRQGRSGNTIYF
>14|TRBJ2-5|TRBD1|TRBV28|.
TGTGCCAGCAGTTTGGACAGGGTCCAAGAGACCCAGTACTTC
CASSLDRVQETQYF
>17|TRBJ2-5|TRBD2|TRBV29-1|.
TGCAGCGTAGATGGACTAGTTGGGGCGCTACGTTGGGAGACCCAGTACTTC
CSVDGLVGALRWETQYF
>16|TRBJ2-7|TRBD1|TRBV6-5|.
TGTGCCAGCAGTTCCAGCTGGACAGGGCTTCGGGGAGAGCAGTACTTC
CASSSSWTGLRGEQYF
>13|TRBJ1-1|.|TRBV6-5|.
TGTGCCAGCAGTTACAGTGCCACGCGAGAAGCTTTCTTT
CASSYSATREAFF
>14|TRBJ2-2|.|TRBV5-5|.
TGTGCCAGCAGCACGACTGTTAACACCGGGGAGCTGTTTTTT
CASSTTVNTGELFF
>15|TRBJ2-3|TRBD2|TRBV7-9|.
TGTGCCAGCCAAATCAGGACTAGCGGGAGAGATACGCAGTATTTT
CASQIRTSGRDTQYF
>16|TRBJ2-5|.|TRBV2|.
TGTGCCAGCAGTGAGTGGTTAGCGGACGTCCAAGAGACCCAGTACTTC
CASSEWLADVQETQYF
>16|TRBJ2-1|TRBD2|TRBV4-1|.
TGCGCCAGCAGCCAAGGCGTAAGCGGGATCTACAATGAGCAGTTCTTC
CASSQGVSGIYNEQFF
>16|TRBJ2-7|TRBD2|TRBV4-3|.
TGCGCCAGCAGCCAGTCCACTAGCGGGGTGTCCTACGAGCAGTACTTC
CASSQSTSGVSYEQYF
>14|TRBJ1-6|.|TRBV7-2|.
TGTGCCAGCAGACCCAGCTCCTATAATTCACCCCTCCACTTT
CASRPSSYNSPLHF
>12|TRBJ2-7|.|TRBV29-1|.
TGCAGCGTTGAGTCCGAGGGATATGAGCAGTACTTC
CSVESEGYEQYF
>15|TRBJ2-7|TRBD1|TRBV7-6|.
TGTGCCAGCAGCTTAGTTCACCAGGGGGCGTACGAGCAGTACTTC
CASSLVHQGAYEQYF
>16|TRBJ2-1|.|TRBV7-6|few
TGTGCCAGCAGCTTGCGGACTCCCACAAAATACAATGAGCAGTTCTTC
CASSLRTPTKYNEQFF
>13|TRBJ1-2|TRBD1|TRBV12-3/TRBV12-4|.
TGTGCCAGCAGTGGGGACAGGGGGCGCGAGGGCACCTTC
CASSGDRGREGTF
>17|TRBJ2-3|TRBD2|TRBV5-5|.
TGTGCCAGCAGTCTCGGACTAGCGGGGGCCCTCACAGATACGCAGTATTTT
CASSLGLAGALTDTQYF
>16|TRBJ1-2|.|TRBV7-2|.
TGTGCCAGCAGCCCACCCCCTCGGTGGGGGCTGCTTGGCTACACCTTC
CASSPPPRWGLLGYTF
>11|TRBJ1-2|.|TRBV20-1|few
TGCAGTGCTGAGGGCGTTGATGGCTACACCTTC
CSAEGVDGYTF
>16|TRBJ2-7|TRBD1|TRBV6-5|few
TGTGCCAGCAGTTACTCAGACAGGGCCTGGAATTACGAGCAGTACTTC
CASSYSDRAWNYEQYF
>13|TRBJ1-1|.|TRBV5-4|.
TGTGCCAGCAGCTCGACAGTGAACACTGAAGCTTTCTTT
CASSSTVNTEAFF
>12|TRBJ2-2|.|TRBV3-1/TRBV3-2|.
TGTGCCAGCAGCCCCTTCTCCGGGGAGCTGTTTTTT
CASSPFSGELFF
>13|TRBJ2-1|TRBD2|TRBV10-3|.
TGTGCCATTGCCGGGACTAGCGGAAATGAGCAGTTCTTC
CAIAGTSGNEQFF
>15|TRBJ2-1|.|TRBV15|.
TGTGCCACCAGCGAAACGAAGAGCTCCTACAATGAGCAGTTCTTC
CATSETKSSYNEQFF
>12|TRBJ2-3|.|TRBV5-4|once
TGTGCCAGCAGCCGTCCCCGTGATACGCAGTATTTT
CASSRPRDTQYF
>15|TRBJ2-1|TRBD1|TRBV3-1/TRBV3-2|.
TGTGCCAGCAGCTCCGGGACAGAATCCTACAATGAGCAGTTCTTC
CASSSGTESYNEQFF
>13|TRBJ2-5|TRBD2|TRBV14|.
TGTGCCAGCCGTAATAGCGGGGGAGAGACCCAGTACTTC
CASRNSGGETQYF
>13|TRBJ1-3|.|TRBV7-2|.
TGTGCCAGCAGCCAGTACTCTGGAAACACCATATATTTT
CASSQYSGNTIYF
>15|TRBJ1-1|TRBD1|TRBV9|few
TGTGCCAGCAGCGCACCCGGGACAGTGAACACTGAAGCTTTCTTT
CASSAPGTVNTEAFF
>13|TRBJ2-1|.|TRBV7-2|.
TGTGCCAGCGCTCACGGCTCCTACAATGAGCAGTTCTTC
CASAHGSYNEQFF
>18|TRBJ2-7|.|TRBV10-3|few
TGTGCCATCGCTCGAAGCGGCGTCGGTACCACCGGCCCCTACGAGCAGTACTTC
CAIARSGVGTTGPYEQYF
>11|TRBJ2-7|.|TRBV6-5|.
TGTGCCAGCAGCACAGCAGTCGAGCAGTACTTC
CASSTAVEQYF
>13|TRBJ2-7|TRBD2|TRBV20-1|.
TGCAGTGCCAGTGGACTAGCGGGACTCGAGCAGTACTTC
CSASGLAGLEQYF